This T cell receptor beta chain was sequenced for a study of CD8+CD57+ T cells in acquired aplastic anemia. Background on the study: Isolated CD4+ and CD8+ cells, once sorted, yielded DNA averaging roughly 3 ug. Study outcomes and limitations: Overlap between patients and controls comprised roughly 28 CD8+ CDR3 sequences. With respect to CD8+ Simpson's diversity, patients and controls did not differ significantly.

CD8+CD57+ cell expansion, shown by flow cytometry, had occurred in the patients selected for sequencing. Patients were therapy-naive when their blood was sampled. To note about this clonotype: The target antigen is unknown.

Germline V gene lookup returns CDR1 SNHLY and CDR2 FYNNEI. With 4 bases clipped from V and 0 bases from J, the junction kept 9 bases outside the gene matches. CDR3 size: 18 residues. Profiling that covered TCR beta VDJ and CDR3 relied on genomic DNA as its template. TCRdb passed the reads through MiXCR, listing each CDR3 protein once. The sample comprises under 200,000 distinct CDR3 sequences, roughly 43% of which are singletons, and 2.5% to 3.5% rests with the top ten. This chain uses TRBV2 with TRBJ1-5; TRBD1 agrees at 10 bases. This TCR came from a human donor with aplastic anemia. The specimen was sorted CD4+, CD8+, or CD8+CD57+ T cells (not recorded which) from PBMCs. The DNA for the CDR3 is TGTGCCAGCAGTGGGGGTTTGACAGGGGGCCTTAGCAATCAGCCCCAGCATTTT. Translation gives CASSGGLTGGLSNQPQHF. Full variable domain (remainder filled in from reference TRBV2 and TRBJ1-5): EPEVTQTPSHQVTQMGQEVILRCVPISNHLYFYWYRQILGQKVEFLVSFYNNEISEKSEIFDDQFSVERPDGSNFTLKIRSTKLEDSAMYFCASSGGLTGGLSNQPQHFGDGTRLSIL.